What follows describes a single T cell receptor (beta chain). Its antigen is unidentified. One end of the junction varies from germline; a read error may be responsible. These data originate in a study of graft-versus-host responses after intestinal transplantation. Study overall: Recipients were all induced with anti-thymocyte globulin, then given tacrolimus and steroids for about three years.

Germline CDR1 is MDHEN and CDR2 is SYDVKM. The CDR3 consists of 11 residues. Profiled with immunoSEQ multiplex PCR; TCRdb holds only in-frame clones, not every one. In the table there are about 120,000 clones, 80% to 95% of which are singletons. Source: unstimulated CD4+ T cells sorted from spleen or lymph node cells, taken before intestinal transplant. This chain joins TRBV28 and TRBJ2-7, with 8 nucleotides matching TRBD2. The sequence was collected from a human donor who received an intestinal transplant. CDR3 amino acids: CASSSITSGAF. As DNA, the CDR3 is TGTGCCAGCAGTTCCATCACTAGCGGAGCCTTC.